What follows are 26 T cell receptor beta chains derived from one specimen sequenced in a study of shared clonotypes between healthy human individuals. Terminally differentiated effector memory CD45RA+ cells were excluded from the naive CD8 cells, which were CD45RO-negative and positively selected for CCR7. This table comes from immunoSEQ multiplex PCR, and its TCRdb copy is limited to in-frame clones, with some not included. Of roughly 2,000,000 clones in the sample, just over 90% were seen once. What was sequenced was naive CD8+ T cells from PBMCs. Receptor source: a man younger than 35 in good health. Some clones in this sample may be carry-over from other donors' samples.

Note on this clone: Other DNA sequences in the same sample also yield this CDR3. This chain connects TRBV5-8 to TRBJ1-5; D possibly corresponds to TRBD1 (6 bases). From germline, CDR1 is SGHTS and CDR2 YDEGEE. The V and J ends lost 4 bases and 2 bases respectively, with 10 bases between them. The CDR3 covers 14 residues. Written as DNA, the CDR3 is TGTGCCAGCAGCCCCAGGGGAGGCAATCAGCCCCAGCATTTT. Encoded protein: CASSPRGGNQPQHF.

J is TRBJ1-4 and V is TRBV5-1; D not resolved. The V and J ends lost 1 base and 0 bases respectively, with 7 bases between them. The CDR3 totals 15 residues. From germline, CDR1 is SGHRS and CDR2 YFSETQ. The CDR3 bases are TGCGCCAGCAGCTTGTACGGGGCAACTAATGAAAAACTGTTTTTT. Protein sequence: CASSLYGATNEKLFF.

Notes on this clone: Other DNA sequences from this sample encode an identical CDR3 as well. V gene TRBV20-1 combines with J gene TRBJ2-3; D gene uncertain. Trimming stripped 5 bases from V and 5 bases from J, with 8 bases between. Germline assignment: CDR1 DFQATT and CDR2 SNEGSKA (reference sequence). The CDR3 runs to 11 residues. The CDR3 DNA reads as TGCAGTGCTCGCTCGGGAGATACGCAGTATTTT. Residues: CSARSGDTQYF.

The chain uses TRBV11-2 and TRBJ2-2; 7 bases are shared with TRBD2. The CDR3 has 14 amino acids. V shed 6 bases and J 7 bases; nucleotides not matched to a gene: 8. Germline CDR1 reads SGHAT; CDR2 reads FQNNGV. The CDR3 bases are TGTGCCAGCAGTCTAGCGGCAAGGAGCGGGGAGCTGTTTTTT. This gives the protein CASSLAARSGELFF.

This sequence joins TRBV2 and TRBJ1-4; 7 positions match TRBD1. This CDR3 is built from 16 residues. From germline, CDR1 is SNHLY and CDR2 FYNNEI. V lost 3 bases to trimming and J lost 4 bases; unmatched junction nucleotides: 8. DNA for the CDR3: TGTGCCAGCAGTGACTTACCAGGGGGGGGTAATGAAAAACTGTTTTTT. Translation: CASSDLPGGGNEKLFF.

V gene TRBV28 combines with J gene TRBJ2-6; D uncertain. The V end was cut by 9 bases, the J end by 0 bases, with 9 bases between. In germline, CDR1 is MDHEN, CDR2 SYDVKM. The CDR3 spans 14 residues. The CDR3 bases are TGTGCCAGTACTGGGTACTCTGGGGCCAACGTCCTGACTTTC. It translates to CASTGYSGANVLTF.

This clone has a single count. The same CDR3 also results from other DNA sequences found in this sample. The chain couples TRBV5-1 to TRBJ2-3; 8 nucleotides match TRBD2. The CDR3 spans 16 residues. The germline CDR1 and CDR2 sequences are SGHRS and YFSETQ. The junction had 3 bases not matched to a gene; V was cut back by 0 bases and J by 0 bases. CDR3 sequence reads: CASSLELAVSTDTQYF. CDR3 DNA: TGCGCCAGCAGCTTGGAACTAGCGGTTAGCACAGATACGCAGTATTTT.

This chain links TRBV7-8 with TRBJ1-2; maybe TRBD1 (5 bases). This CDR3 is 15 amino acids long. The V gene's germline CDR1 is SGHVS and CDR2 FQNEAQ. V was trimmed by 4 bases and J by 2 bases, leaving 14 bases between them. The CDR3 bases are TGTGCCAGCAGCTCCCTGACAGCACCGAACTATGGCTACACCTTC. Its protein is CASSSLTAPNYGYTF.

The chain combines TRBV9 with TRBJ2-7, with 9 bases aligning to TRBD2. Germline CDR1 and CDR2: SGDLS and YYNGEE. The CDR3 has 15 amino acids. With V trimmed by 0 bases and J by 6 bases, 7 bases remained unmatched. The CDR3 spells CASSVGGGRAVEQYF. The CDR3 bases are TGTGCCAGCAGCGTAGGTGGCGGGAGGGCCGTCGAGCAGTACTTC.

The chain is built from TRBV7-9 and TRBJ1-1; unclear D gene. Per the germline V gene, CDR1 is SEHNR and CDR2 is FQNEAQ (reference sequence). The CDR3 runs to 17 residues. V lost 2 bases and J lost 0, with 16 bases in between. The DNA of the CDR3 is TGTGCCAGCAGCTTATATTACAGTAAATTTATGAACACTGAAGCTTTCTTT. Translation gives CASSLYYSKFMNTEAFF.

V and J are TRBV19 and TRBJ2-1; TRBD2 is a possible D gene (6 bases). CDR3 length: 15 residues. The germline V and J ends were trimmed by 6 bases and 2 bases, with 14 bases remaining between them. Germline V gene sequence: CDR1 LNHDA, CDR2 SQIVND (reference sequence). The CDR3 DNA is TGTGCCAGTAGGTTCGGAGCGGGTGCCTACAATGAGCAGTTCTTC. As protein: CASRFGAGAYNEQFF. Full variable domain (outside the CDR3, taken from reference TRBV19 and TRBJ2-1): DGGITQSPKYLFRKEGQNVTLSCEQNLNHDAMYWYRQDPGQGLRLIYYSQIVNDFQKGDIAEGYSVSREKKESFPLTVTSAQKNPTAFYLCASRFGAGAYNEQFFGPGTRLTVL.

V and J are TRBV5-6 and TRBJ2-7; D is perhaps TRBD1 or TRBD2 (5 bases each). Germline CDR1 SGHDT, CDR2 YYEEEE. Trimming shortened V by 0 bases and J by 0 bases, and 7 bases separated the two germline ends. CDR3 length: 14 amino acids. As DNA, the CDR3 is TGTGCCAGCAGCTTGGGGGGGTACTCCTACGAGCAGTACTTC. This translates into CASSLGGYSYEQYF.

The V and J genes are TRBV28 and TRBJ1-6; D call uncertain. In germline, CDR1 is MDHEN, CDR2 SYDVKM. Between the trimmed V and J ends, which lost 8 bases and 7 bases, there was a span of 15 bases. The CDR3 sequence is 14 residues long. The CDR3 protein is CASSAGPTNSPLHF. In DNA form, the CDR3 reads TGTGCCAGCTCCGCCGGGCCGACGAATTCACCCCTCCACTTT.

The V and J genes are TRBV4-1 and TRBJ2-7; D not certain. The V gene lost 0 bases and the J gene lost 2 bases, with 5 bases spanning the gap. From germline, CDR1 is MGHRA and CDR2 YSYEKL. This CDR3 contains 13 residues. Here the CDR3 reads CASSQDKTYEQYF. The CDR3 region has the DNA TGCGCCAGCAGCCAAGATAAAACCTACGAGCAGTACTTC.

This rearrangement joins TRBV19 to TRBJ1-5; TRBD1 is a possible D gene (5 bases). The length of the CDR3 is 13 residues. Germline lookup yields CDR1 LNHDA and CDR2 SQIVND (reference sequence). V lost 5 bases, J lost 7 bases, and 12 bases lay in between. The CDR3 nucleotides read TGTGCCAGTAGTCCAGGGTTAGAGCAGCCCCAGCATTTT. It encodes CASSPGLEQPQHF.

The gene calls are TRBV4-3 and TRBJ1-2, with TRBD1 identical over 8 bases. The CDR3 spans 15 residues. J was trimmed by 4 bases and V by 0 bases; bases with no gene match: 4. In germline, CDR1 is LGHNA, CDR2 YSLEER. CDR3 coding DNA: TGCGCCAGCAGCCAAGATTGGACAGGGTGCTATGGCTACACCTTC. This encodes CASSQDWTGCYGYTF.

V is TRBV29-1 and J is TRBJ2-3; no firm D call. Germline CDR1 is SQVTM and CDR2 is ANQGSEA. The ends were cut back, 5 bases at V and 4 bases at J, with 7 bases in the middle. The CDR3 spans 11 residues. CDR3 in amino acids: CSVHVADTQYF. DNA of the CDR3: TGCAGCGTTCACGTTGCAGATACGCAGTATTTT.

The chain recombines TRBV28 with TRBJ2-3, with D perhaps TRBD2 (5 bases). Germline V lookup: CDR1 MDHEN, CDR2 SYDVKM. V was shortened by 1 base and J by 6 bases, with 11 bases between the two germline ends. The CDR3 spans 14 residues. The CDR3 sequence is CASSLFRGLDTQYF. In DNA, the CDR3 is TGTGCCAGCAGTTTATTCCGCGGGTTGGATACGCAGTATTTT.

This clone appeared once. The chain combines TRBV9 with TRBJ1-2; 9 nucleotides line up with TRBD1. CDR3 length: 15 amino acids. With 4 bases clipped from V and 7 bases from J, the junction kept 11 bases outside the gene matches. From germline, CDR1 is SGDLS and CDR2 YYNGEE. The CDR3 coding sequence is TGTGCCAGCAGCCTATGGGACAGGGAGGAGGGTGGCTACACCTTC. Its protein product is CASSLWDREEGGYTF.

The chain recombines TRBV9 with TRBJ1-5; D remains unclear. The CDR3 has 12 residues. Germline V lookup: CDR1 SGDLS, CDR2 YYNGEE. Trimming removed 3 bases at V and 7 bases at J, with 8 bases between. Here the CDR3 DNA reads TGTGCCAGCAGCGGGGAAGGGCAGCCCCAGCATTTT. Its protein is CASSGEGQPQHF.

A remark on this clone: Other nucleotide sequences from this sample produce the same CDR3. The chain uses TRBV19 and TRBJ2-1; D unresolved. V gave up 4 bases and J gave up 3 bases, with 4 bases separating them. CDR1 and CDR2 from the germline V gene are LNHDA and SQIVND (reference sequence). This CDR3 has 12 residues. The CDR3 bases are TGTGCCAGTAGTAACCACTACAATGAGCAGTTCTTC. The encoded protein is CASSNHYNEQFF.

The chain carries TRBV28 and TRBJ2-2; no firm D call. Trimming stripped 8 bases from V and 5 bases from J, with 15 bases between. The CDR3 consists of 14 residues. Germline-derived CDR1 and CDR2 are MDHEN and SYDVKM. The CDR3 loop is CASGSTRKTGELFF. The CDR3 coding sequence is TGTGCCAGCGGGTCGACACGAAAGACCGGGGAGCTGTTTTTT.

The genes are TRBV27 and TRBJ1-4, with D hard to call. There are 14 residues in the CDR3. V lost 5 bases, J lost 8 bases, and 15 bases lay in between. Germline CDR1 MNHEY, CDR2 SMNVEV (reference sequence). CDR3: CASSGWVTGEKLFF. CDR3 coding DNA: TGTGCCAGCAGTGGGTGGGTAACTGGGGAAAAACTGTTTTTT.

The chain has TRBV7-9 and TRBJ2-1; TRBD2 agrees at 9 bases. V shed 3 bases, J shed 5 bases, and the junction held 5 bases outside the gene matches. The CDR3 is 15 amino acids. CDR1 and CDR2 from the germline V gene are SEHNR and FQNEAQ (reference sequence). The CDR3 loop is CASSLLGGGDNEQFF. The CDR3 nucleotides are TGTGCCAGCAGCTTGTTAGGCGGGGGGGACAATGAGCAGTTCTTC.

The chain recombines TRBV4-3 with TRBJ1-1, with 7 bases fitting TRBD1. The CDR3 is 17 amino acids. V trimming: 0 bases; J trimming: 0 bases; junction bases outside the gene matches: 7. Germline CDR1 is LGHNA and CDR2 is YSLEER. The CDR3 sequence is CASSQDTQGVVNTEAFF. The CDR3 bases are TGCGCCAGCAGCCAAGATACCCAGGGGGTTGTGAACACTGAAGCTTTCTTT.

The CDR3 sequence is CAWSVLDRTFF. In DNA form, the CDR3 reads TGTGCCTGGAGTGTACTGGACAGAACTTTCTTT. This chain joins TRBV30 and TRBJ1-1, with D maybe TRBD1 (6 bases). There are 11 residues in the CDR3. In germline, CDR1 is GTSNPN, CDR2 SVGIG (reference sequence). Deletions cut 0 bases from V and 12 bases from J, with 11 bases between.